The clone carrying this T cell receptor (beta chain) was observed many times. TCR beta CDR3 sequences were amplified from RNA transcripts. During a first-round RT-PCR of the TCR CDR3, the HTBI primer set was used. MiXCR, applied by TCRdb to the multiplex PCR reads, yields one record per CDR3 protein. Among 560,000 or so distinct CDR3 sequences, under 60% were seen once, and the ten largest hold just under 8.5%. This sample stems from a study of T cells in Graves' hyperthyroidism and ophthalmopathy. Between the trimmed V and J ends, which lost 4 bases and 6 bases, there was a span of 14 bases. Germline lookup yields CDR1 KGHDR and CDR2 SFDVKD. CDR3 length: 14 amino acids. Hyperthyroidism had been newly diagnosed in patients aged 18 to 65, and its duration was under 2 months. Exclusion of a patient resulted from uncontrolled infection, other autoimmune disease, pregnancy or lactation. Clinical symptoms, serum thyroxine and TRAb, thyroid ultrasound and orbital computed tomography were used for the diagnoses.

The chain recombines TRBV24-1 with TRBJ1-2; D gene ambiguous. This clonotype originated in a woman in her late teens or twenties with Graves' hyperthyroidism. The sample taken for sequencing was peripheral blood or thyroid tissue (not recorded which). CDR3 protein: CATSDLDGFDGYTF. In DNA, the CDR3 is TGTGCCACCAGTGACCTGGATGGGTTTGATGGCTACACCTTC.